Following are 4 T cell receptor beta chains from one sample sequenced in a study of blood T cell repertoires in COVID-19. Repertoires were generated with immunoSEQ multiplex PCR, while TCRdb's copy carries only in-frame clones and drops some. This sample has over 200,000 clones, with more than 70% found just once. Material: peripheral blood. The origin of the receptors is a woman aged 60-75 years with acute or convalescent COVID-19.

The chain recombines TRBV15 with TRBJ2-3; 8 nucleotides align to TRBD2. The CDR3 has 14 amino acids. The V segment lost 1 base and the J segment 6 bases; nucleotides outside the gene matches: 3. Looked up from germline, CDR1 is LNHNV and CDR2 is YYDKDF (reference sequence). The CDR3 nucleotides are TGTGCCACCAGCAGAGCCAGACTAGCGGATACGCAGTATTTT. It yields the protein CATSRARLADTQYF.

The chain is built from TRBV5-4 and TRBJ2-7; 9 positions match TRBD1. Germline V CDR1 and CDR2: SGHNT, YYREEE (reference sequence). The CDR3 is 15 residues long. V lost 7 bases, J lost 3 bases, and 11 bases stayed unmatched. The CDR3 DNA follows: TGTGCCAGCCGACCTCGACAGGGGGAGAACTACGAGCAGTACTTC. This codes for CASRPRQGENYEQYF.

The rearrangement uses TRBV19 and TRBJ1-2; TRBD1 agrees at 10 bases. The V and J ends lost 7 bases and 7 bases, in that order; junction bases with no gene match: 9. Germline lookup yields CDR1 LNHDA and CDR2 SQIVND (reference sequence). The length of the CDR3 is 14 residues. The CDR3 is CASTLDRGGFGYTF. Written as DNA, the CDR3 is TGTGCCAGTACCTTGGACAGGGGGGGGTTTGGCTACACCTTC.

This clone was seen just once. This chain links TRBV5-8 with TRBJ1-2; 10 bases line up with TRBD1. Unmatched junction bases numbered 10, after V lost 4 bases and J lost 7 bases. Germline assignment: CDR1 SGHTS and CDR2 YDEGEE. This CDR3 spans 15 amino acids. The CDR3 nucleotides read TGTGCCAGCAGCCTTTCGACAGGGGGCCGTCGTGGCTACACCTTC. This encodes CASSLSTGGRRGYTF.